This record covers a single T cell receptor (beta chain). Its antigen is currently unknown. This table comes from immunoSEQ multiplex PCR, and its TCRdb copy is limited to in-frame clones, with some not included. The sample holds fewer than 200,000 clones, 85% to 95% seen once. These data originate in a study of T cell responses to AZD1222 COVID-19 vaccine. On the study more broadly: Pooled in the analysis were second doses at about 4 or about 12 weeks.

This CDR3 region has 14 residues. J was trimmed by 6 bases and V by 6 bases; bases with no gene match: 11. Germline CDR1 and CDR2: MNHEY and SVGAGI. Overall study findings and caveats: The peak T cell response came first, and repertoires were sampled only after it.

The sequences come from peripheral blood, collected on day 0 of AZD1222 vaccination. The V and J genes are TRBV6-5 and TRBJ2-7; the match to TRBD2 covers 7 bases. This sequence originates from an adult in good health. CDR3 amino acids: CASSRSRGVGEQYF. As DNA, the CDR3 is TGTGCCAGCAGCCGCAGTCGGGGGGTAGGCGAGCAGTACTTC.